A selection of T cell receptor beta chains follows, all from one sample in a study of blood T cell repertoires in COVID-19. Repertoires were generated with immunoSEQ multiplex PCR, while TCRdb's copy carries only in-frame clones and drops some. The sample lists 90,000 to 100,000 clones; roughly 82% were seen once. Sequencing was carried out using peripheral blood. Receptors were obtained from an elderly man with acute or convalescent COVID-19. Both conserved end residues are part of each CDR3. A D gene is named only where the DNA matches it firmly. Size tells how often a clone was seen (once, few, many) or the class of an expanded clone, and some rows leave it out.

d_gene,v_gene,abundance,j_gene,CDR3nt,CDR3aa
NA,TRBV5-4,NA,TRBJ1-2,TGTGCCAGCAGCCCTGACCGGGGTAACTATGGCTACACCTTC,CASSPDRGNYGYTF
NA,TRBV25-1,NA,TRBJ1-2,TGTGCCAGCAGTGTGGAGGGAGGCTATGGCTACACCTTC,CASSVEGGYGYTF
TRBD1,TRBV11-3,NA,TRBJ2-2,TGTGCCAGCAGCTCCAGTGGGACAGGGCCCGGGGAGCTGTTTTTT,CASSSSGTGPGELFF
TRBD1,TRBV27,NA,TRBJ1-6,TGTGCCAGCAGTCTCCGGACAGGGGGCCTGTCCTATAATTCACCCCTCCACTTT,CASSLRTGGLSYNSPLHF
NA,TRBV5-6,NA,TRBJ1-4,TGTGCCAGCAGCTTGGGGGGCGAGTTCAGACCAACTAATGAAAAACTGTTTTTT,CASSLGGEFRPTNEKLFF
NA,TRBV2,NA,TRBJ1-2,TGTGCCAGCAGGGAGGGAATTAACTATGGCTACACCTTC,CASREGINYGYTF
NA,TRBV12-3/TRBV12-4,NA,TRBJ1-1,TGTGCCAGCAGTTGGCTCACTGAAGCTTTCTTT,CASSWLTEAFF
TRBD1,TRBV25-1,NA,TRBJ2-2,TGTGCCAGCAGGGACAGGGGGTACACCGGGGAGCTGTTTTTT,CASRDRGYTGELFF
NA,TRBV5-1,NA,TRBJ2-5,TGCGCCAGCAGCGGTCAGGGAGAGACCCAGTACTTC,CASSGQGETQYF
NA,TRBV27,NA,TRBJ2-1,TGTGCCAGCAGTTTTAGTCAGGGTATTGTTGAGCAGTTCTTC,CASSFSQGIVEQFF
TRBD1,TRBV3-1/TRBV3-2,few,TRBJ1-1,TGTGCCAGCAGCCCACCCGGGACAGGGGAAGCTTTCTTT,CASSPPGTGEAFF
NA,TRBV28,NA,TRBJ1-5,TGTGCCAGCAGTCTTACCGGACAGTTGAATCAGCCCCAGCATTTT,CASSLTGQLNQPQHF
TRBD2,TRBV3-1/TRBV3-2,NA,TRBJ2-1,TGTGCCAGCAGCCAAGGTCGAAGCGGGAGGGCCGGAGAGCAGTTCTTC,CASSQGRSGRAGEQFF
NA,TRBV6-6,NA,TRBJ2-1,TGTGCCAGCAGTGACCAGGGAGGTGAGCAGTTCTTC,CASSDQGGEQFF
NA,TRBV7-2,NA,TRBJ2-6,TGTGCCAGCAGCTACAGCCCTGGGGCCAACGTCCTGACTTTC,CASSYSPGANVLTF
TRBD2,TRBV5-1,NA,TRBJ2-5,TGCGCCAGCAGCCCGGGAGGTCAAGAGACCCAGTACTTC,CASSPGGQETQYF
TRBD1,TRBV15,few,TRBJ1-5,TGTGCCACCAGCAGTCCCGGGACAGTAAATCAGCCCCAGCATTTT,CATSSPGTVNQPQHF
NA,TRBV6-1,NA,TRBJ1-2,TGTGCCAGCAGTGAGGACAGAGACTATGGCTACACCTTC,CASSEDRDYGYTF
TRBD1,TRBV7-9,few,TRBJ1-5,TGTGCCAGCAGCTTAGGGACAGGGGTTCAGCCCCAGCATTTT,CASSLGTGVQPQHF
NA,TRBV5-4,NA,TRBJ1-6,TGTGCCAGCAGCCCGGAGGGGCTCTCCTCTTCACCCCTCCACTTT,CASSPEGLSSSPLHF
NA,TRBV30,NA,TRBJ2-7,TGTGCCTTGGAAAGGAAGGGAGCCGAGCAGTACTTC,CALERKGAEQYF
TRBD1,TRBV25-1,NA,TRBJ1-2,TGTGCCAGCAGTGACTGGACAGGGAATGGCTACACCTTC,CASSDWTGNGYTF
TRBD1,TRBV5-1,few,TRBJ1-2,TGCGCCAGCAGCTTGGCCGGTCAGGGGGCTGATGGCTACACCTTC,CASSLAGQGADGYTF